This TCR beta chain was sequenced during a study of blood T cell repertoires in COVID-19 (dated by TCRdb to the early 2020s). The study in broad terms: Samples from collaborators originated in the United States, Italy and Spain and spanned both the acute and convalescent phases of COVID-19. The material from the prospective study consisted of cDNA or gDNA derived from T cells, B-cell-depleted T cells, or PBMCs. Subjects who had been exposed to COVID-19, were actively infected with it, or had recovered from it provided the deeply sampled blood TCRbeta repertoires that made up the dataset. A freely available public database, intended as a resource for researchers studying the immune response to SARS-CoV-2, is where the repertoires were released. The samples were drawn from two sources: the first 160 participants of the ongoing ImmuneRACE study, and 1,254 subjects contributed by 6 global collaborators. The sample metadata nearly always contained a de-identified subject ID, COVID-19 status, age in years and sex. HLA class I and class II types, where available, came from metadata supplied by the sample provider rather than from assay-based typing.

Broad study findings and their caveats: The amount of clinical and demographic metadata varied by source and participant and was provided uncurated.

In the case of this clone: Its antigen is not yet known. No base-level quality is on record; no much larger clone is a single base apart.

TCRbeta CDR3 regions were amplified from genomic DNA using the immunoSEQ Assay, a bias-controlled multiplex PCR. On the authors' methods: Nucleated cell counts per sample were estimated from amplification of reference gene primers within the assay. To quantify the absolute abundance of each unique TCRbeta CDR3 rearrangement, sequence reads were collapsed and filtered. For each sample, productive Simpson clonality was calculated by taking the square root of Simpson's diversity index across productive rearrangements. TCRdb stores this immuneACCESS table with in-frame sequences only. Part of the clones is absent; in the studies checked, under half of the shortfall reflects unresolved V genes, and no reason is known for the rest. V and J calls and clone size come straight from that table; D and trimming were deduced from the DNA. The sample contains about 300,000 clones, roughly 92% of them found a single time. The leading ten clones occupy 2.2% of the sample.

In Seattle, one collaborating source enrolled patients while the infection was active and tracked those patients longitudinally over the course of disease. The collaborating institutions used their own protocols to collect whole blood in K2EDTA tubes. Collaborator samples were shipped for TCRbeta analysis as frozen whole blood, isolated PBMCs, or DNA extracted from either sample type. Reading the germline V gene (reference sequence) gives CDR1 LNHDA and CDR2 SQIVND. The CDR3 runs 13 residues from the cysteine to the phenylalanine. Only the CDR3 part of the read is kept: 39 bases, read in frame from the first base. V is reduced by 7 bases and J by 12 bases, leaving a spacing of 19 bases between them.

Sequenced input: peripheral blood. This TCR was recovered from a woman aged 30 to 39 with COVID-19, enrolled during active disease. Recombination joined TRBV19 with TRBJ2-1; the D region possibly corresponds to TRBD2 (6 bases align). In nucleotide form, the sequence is TGTGCCAGTATGGAGTCGGACCGGCGGGGGCAGTTCTTC. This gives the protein CASMESDRRGQFF.